A selection of T cell receptor beta chains follows, all from one sample in a study of CD8+ T cells in alopecia areata. Repertoires were generated with immunoSEQ multiplex PCR, while TCRdb's copy carries only in-frame clones and drops some. The sample has 98,000 or so clones, roughly 60% seen once. The material sequenced was CD8+ T cells sorted from blood. The receptors originated from a human donor in good health. Both conserved end residues are part of each CDR3. A D gene is named only where the DNA matches it firmly. Clone sizes are given selectively: once, few, many, or a class where the clone is expanded.

CDR3 length	clone size	V gene	D gene	J gene	CDR3 protein	CDR3 DNA
14	.	TRBV28	.	TRBJ2-5	CASSFTRGGETQYF	TGTGCCAGCAGTTTCACTAGAGGGGGGGAGACCCAGTACTTC
14	.	TRBV2	TRBD1	TRBJ2-7	CASSQGQPGSEQYF	TGTGCCAGCAGTCAGGGACAGCCTGGAAGCGAGCAGTACTTC
17	.	TRBV5-4	TRBD1	TRBJ2-1	CASSLTRQGVSYNEQFF	TGTGCCAGCAGCTTGACTCGACAGGGGGTCTCCTACAATGAGCAGTTCTTC
15	.	TRBV4-3	TRBD1	TRBJ2-2	CASSHRQGGTGELFF	TGCGCCAGCAGCCACAGACAGGGGGGGACCGGGGAGCTGTTTTTT
16	.	TRBV5-6	TRBD2	TRBJ2-7	CASSLEAAGGVDEQYF	TGTGCCAGCAGCTTGGAGGCGGCGGGGGGCGTTGACGAGCAGTACTTC
11	few	TRBV20-1	.	TRBJ2-5	CSAVLRFAQYF	TGCAGTGCCGTACTCCGGTTTGCCCAGTACTTC
14	.	TRBV13	.	TRBJ2-5	CASSPPSHGETQYF	TGTGCCAGCAGCCCCCCAAGTCACGGAGAGACCCAGTACTTC
13	.	TRBV30	.	TRBJ2-7	CAWSVGGKYEQYF	TGTGCCTGGAGTGTGGGGGGAAAATACGAGCAGTACTTC
17	.	TRBV4-3	TRBD1	TRBJ2-1	CASSQDHRDRAYNEQFF	TGCGCCAGCAGCCAAGATCACCGGGACAGGGCCTACAATGAGCAGTTCTTC
12	few	TRBV29-1	.	TRBJ2-7	CSVVTGPYEQYF	TGCAGCGTTGTTACAGGTCCCTACGAGCAGTACTTC
15	once	TRBV11-2	TRBD1	TRBJ1-6	CASGSTGTGNSPLHF	TGTGCCAGCGGCAGCACCGGGACAGGCAATTCACCCCTCCACTTT
13	.	TRBV11-2	TRBD1	TRBJ1-2	CASSSGTDYGYTF	TGTGCCAGCAGCTCCGGGACAGACTATGGCTACACCTTC
13	few	TRBV19	.	TRBJ1-1	CASREQGNTEAFF	TGTGCCAGTAGGGAACAGGGAAACACTGAAGCTTTCTTT
15	.	TRBV7-3	TRBD2	TRBJ2-5	CASSLAGGPTETQYF	TGTGCCAGCAGCTTAGCGGGGGGCCCCACAGAGACCCAGTACTTC
14	.	TRBV30	.	TRBJ1-6	CAWGGGGNNSPLHF	TGTGCCTGGGGGGGAGGAGGGAATAATTCACCCCTCCACTTT
16	.	TRBV9	TRBD2	TRBJ2-3	CASSVASGGTTDTQYF	TGTGCCAGCAGCGTTGCGAGCGGGGGTACCACAGATACGCAGTATTTT
17	few	TRBV2	.	TRBJ2-7	CASKGGSAGTDPYEQYF	TGTGCCAGCAAAGGAGGTTCGGCAGGGACGGACCCCTACGAGCAGTACTTC
15	once	TRBV5-5	TRBD1	TRBJ2-7	CASSQDRGLSYEQYF	TGTGCCAGCAGCCAGGACAGGGGACTGTCCTACGAGCAGTACTTC
15	.	TRBV5-6	.	TRBJ1-5	CASSFGLGSNQPQHF	TGTGCCAGCAGCTTCGGTTTAGGCAGCAATCAGCCCCAGCATTTT
13	.	TRBV6-5	.	TRBJ2-1	CASSYVGGDEQFF	TGTGCCAGCAGTTATGTGGGTGGTGATGAGCAGTTCTTC
14	.	TRBV28	.	TRBJ2-5	CASSPGYHQETQYF	TGTGCCAGCAGTCCGGGGTACCACCAAGAGACCCAGTACTTC
13	few	TRBV19	.	TRBJ2-7	CASSMVSSYEQYF	TGTGCCAGTAGTATGGTCAGCTCCTACGAGCAGTACTTC
14	.	TRBV4-3	TRBD1	TRBJ2-1	CASGPGQGYNEQFF	TGCGCCAGCGGACCGGGACAGGGCTACAATGAGCAGTTCTTC
16	.	TRBV7-8	TRBD2	TRBJ2-7	CASSLALAGGAYEQYF	TGTGCCAGCAGCTTAGCCTTAGCGGGGGGAGCCTACGAGCAGTACTTC
15	once	TRBV15	TRBD2	TRBJ2-1	CATSRDLAGFDEQFF	TGTGCCACCAGCAGAGATCTAGCGGGGTTCGATGAGCAGTTCTTC
15	once	TRBV7-2	.	TRBJ2-5	CASSLAGGFQETQYF	TGTGCCAGCAGCTTAGCGGGGGGCTTCCAAGAGACCCAGTACTTC
14	.	TRBV30	TRBD1	TRBJ2-3	CAWSHRQGADTQYF	TGTGCCTGGAGTCACCGACAGGGGGCAGATACGCAGTATTTT